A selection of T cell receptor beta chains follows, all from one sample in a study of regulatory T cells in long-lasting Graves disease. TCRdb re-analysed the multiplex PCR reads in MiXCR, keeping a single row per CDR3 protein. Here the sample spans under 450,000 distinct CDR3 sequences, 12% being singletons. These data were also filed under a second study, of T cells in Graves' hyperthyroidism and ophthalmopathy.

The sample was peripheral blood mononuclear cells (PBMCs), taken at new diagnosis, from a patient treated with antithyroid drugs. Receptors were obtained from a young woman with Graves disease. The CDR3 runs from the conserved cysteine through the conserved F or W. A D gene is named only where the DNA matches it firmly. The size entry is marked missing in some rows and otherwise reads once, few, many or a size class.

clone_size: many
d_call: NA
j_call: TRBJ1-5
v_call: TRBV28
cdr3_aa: CASSFSDRFHQPQHF
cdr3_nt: TGTGCCAGCAGTTTTTCCGACAGGTTCCATCAGCCCCAGCATTTT

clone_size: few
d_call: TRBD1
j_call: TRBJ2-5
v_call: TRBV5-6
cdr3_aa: CASRYGTAQETQYF
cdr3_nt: TGTGCCAGCCGCTACGGGACAGCCCAAGAGACCCAGTACTTC

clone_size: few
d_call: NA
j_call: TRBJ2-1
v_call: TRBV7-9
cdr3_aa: CATQGLVRSSYNEQFF
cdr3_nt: TGTGCCACCCAGGGCTTGGTGAGATCCTCCTACAATGAGCAGTTCTTC

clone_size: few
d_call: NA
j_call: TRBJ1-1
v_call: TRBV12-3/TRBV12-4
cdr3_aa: CASSFQGRLSEASF
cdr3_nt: TGTGCCAGCAGTTTCCAGGGTCGTCTCTCTGAAGCTTCCTTT

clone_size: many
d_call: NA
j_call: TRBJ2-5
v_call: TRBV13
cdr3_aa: CASSLKTVQETQYF
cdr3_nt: TGTGCCAGCAGCTTAAAGACGGTTCAAGAGACCCAGTACTTC

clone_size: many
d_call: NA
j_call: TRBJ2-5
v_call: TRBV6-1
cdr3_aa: CASKGRLVATQYF
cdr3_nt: TGTGCCAGCAAAGGACGGTTAGTGGCGACCCAGTACTTC

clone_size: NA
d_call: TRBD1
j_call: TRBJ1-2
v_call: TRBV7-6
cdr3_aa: CASSTLDRGKDYGYTF
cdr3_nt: TGTGCCAGCAGCACCCTAGACAGGGGCAAGGACTATGGCTACACCTTC

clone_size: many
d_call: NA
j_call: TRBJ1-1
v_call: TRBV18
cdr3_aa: CASSPPTGYTEAFF
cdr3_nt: TGTGCCAGCTCACCACCAACCGGGTACACTGAAGCTTTCTTT

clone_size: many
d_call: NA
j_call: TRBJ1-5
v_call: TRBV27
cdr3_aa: CASSLRGLVQPQHF
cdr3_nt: TGTGCCAGCAGTTTACGAGGTCTCGTTCAGCCCCAGCATTTT

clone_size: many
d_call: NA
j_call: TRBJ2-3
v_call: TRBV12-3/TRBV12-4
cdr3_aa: CASSYTGPDTQYF
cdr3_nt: TGTGCCAGCAGTTATACAGGGCCAGATACGCAGTATTTT

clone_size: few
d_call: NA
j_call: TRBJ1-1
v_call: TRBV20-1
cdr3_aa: CSASPRRNTEAFF
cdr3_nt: TGCAGTGCTTCCCCCCGGAGGAACACTGAAGCTTTCTTT

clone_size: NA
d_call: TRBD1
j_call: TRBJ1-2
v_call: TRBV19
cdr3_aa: CASADRLYFYGYTF
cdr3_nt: TGTGCCAGCGCGGACAGGTTATATTTCTATGGCTACACCTTC

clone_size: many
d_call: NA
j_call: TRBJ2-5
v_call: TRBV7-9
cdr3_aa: CASSLETSQETQYF
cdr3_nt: TGTGCCAGCAGCTTAGAAACTAGCCAAGAGACCCAGTACTTC

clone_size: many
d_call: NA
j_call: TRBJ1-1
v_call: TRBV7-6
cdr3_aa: CASSTPGRGDTEAFF
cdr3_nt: TGTGCCAGCAGCACTCCGGGACGTGGTGACACTGAAGCTTTCTTT

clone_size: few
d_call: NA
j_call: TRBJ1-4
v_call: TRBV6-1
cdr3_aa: CASRVQLSTNEKLLF
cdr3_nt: TGTGCCAGCAGGGTACAGCTTTCAACTAATGAAAAACTGCTTTTT

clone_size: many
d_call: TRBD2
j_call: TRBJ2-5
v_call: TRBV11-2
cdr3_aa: CASRTGRGGREETQYF
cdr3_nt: TGTGCCAGCAGGACGGGGCGCGGGGGTCGGGAAGAGACCCAGTACTTC

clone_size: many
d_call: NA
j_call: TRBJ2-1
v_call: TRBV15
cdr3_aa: CATSRALLQDEQFF
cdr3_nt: TGTGCCACCAGCAGAGCACTTCTTCAGGATGAGCAGTTCTTC

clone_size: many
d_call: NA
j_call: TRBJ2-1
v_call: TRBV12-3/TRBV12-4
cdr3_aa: CASSRGRVMTYNEQFF
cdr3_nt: TGTGCCAGCAGTCGTGGACGAGTGATGACCTACAATGAGCAGTTCTTC

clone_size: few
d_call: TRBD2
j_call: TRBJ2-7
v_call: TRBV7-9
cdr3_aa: CASSYTSGSSYEQYF
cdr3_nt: TGTGCCAGCAGCTATACTAGCGGGAGCTCCTACGAGCAGTACTTC

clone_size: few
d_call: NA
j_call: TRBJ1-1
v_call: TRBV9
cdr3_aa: CASSPQPSHRTHTEAFF
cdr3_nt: TGTGCCAGCAGCCCACAACCATCCCACAGGACCCACACTGAAGCTTTCTTT

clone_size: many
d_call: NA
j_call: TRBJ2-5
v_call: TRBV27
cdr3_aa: CASSLSGSQETQYF
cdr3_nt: TGTGCCAGCAGTTTATCAGGCAGCCAAGAGACCCAGTACTTC

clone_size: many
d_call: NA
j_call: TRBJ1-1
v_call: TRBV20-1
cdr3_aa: CSARRQDQREAFF
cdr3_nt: TGCAGTGCTAGAAGGCAGGACCAACGAGAAGCTTTCTTT

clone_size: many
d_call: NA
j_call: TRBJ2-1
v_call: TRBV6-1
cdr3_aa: CASSDSSLGTPHADEQFF
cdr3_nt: TGTGCCAGCAGTGATTCATCCCTTGGGACCCCACACGCCGATGAGCAGTTCTTC

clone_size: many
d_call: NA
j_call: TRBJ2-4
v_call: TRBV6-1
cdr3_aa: CASSELRVAARSKNIQYF
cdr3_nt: TGTGCCAGCAGTGAATTAAGGGTGGCTGCTAGATCCAAAAACATTCAGTACTTC

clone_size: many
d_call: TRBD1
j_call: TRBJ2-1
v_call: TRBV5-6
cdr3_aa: CASSHSGTGIVNFYNEQFF
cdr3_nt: TGTGCCAGCAGCCACTCCGGGACAGGGATAGTTAATTTCTACAATGAGCAGTTCTTC

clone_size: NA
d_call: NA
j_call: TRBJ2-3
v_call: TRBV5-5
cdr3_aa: CASTSRQGGDTQYF
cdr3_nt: TGTGCCAGCACCTCGAGGCAGGGTGGGGATACGCAGTATTTT

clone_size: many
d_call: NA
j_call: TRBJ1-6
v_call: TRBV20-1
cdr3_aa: CSASAMGGLNSPLHF
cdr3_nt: TGCAGTGCTAGTGCTATGGGAGGCCTCAATTCACCCCTCCACTTT

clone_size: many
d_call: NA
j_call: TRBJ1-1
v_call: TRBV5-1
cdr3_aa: CASSLAGDVAFF
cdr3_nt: TGCGCCAGCAGCTTGGCAGGGGACGTGGCTTTCTTT

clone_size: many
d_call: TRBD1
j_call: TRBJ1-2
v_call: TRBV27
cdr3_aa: CASRYSGGPIYGYTF
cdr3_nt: TGTGCCAGCAGGTACTCAGGGGGCCCTATCTATGGCTACACCTTC

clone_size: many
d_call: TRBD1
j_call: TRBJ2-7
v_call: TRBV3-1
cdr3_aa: CASSSYDGTGNNEQYF
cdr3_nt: TGTGCCAGCAGCTCATACGACGGGACAGGTAACAACGAGCAGTACTTC

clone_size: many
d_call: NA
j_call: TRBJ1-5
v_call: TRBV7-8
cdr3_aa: CASSLRQDKLPQHF
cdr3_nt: TGTGCCAGCAGCCTTAGACAGGATAAATTGCCCCAGCATTTT

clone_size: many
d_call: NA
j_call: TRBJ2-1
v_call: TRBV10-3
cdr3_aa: CAIRGEAHSGAYNEQFF
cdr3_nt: TGTGCCATCAGGGGCGAGGCCCACAGTGGGGCCTACAATGAGCAGTTCTTC

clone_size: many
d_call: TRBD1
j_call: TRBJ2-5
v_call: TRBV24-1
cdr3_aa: CATSDGDRETQYF
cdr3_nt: TGTGCCACCAGTGATGGGGACAGGGAGACCCAGTACTTC